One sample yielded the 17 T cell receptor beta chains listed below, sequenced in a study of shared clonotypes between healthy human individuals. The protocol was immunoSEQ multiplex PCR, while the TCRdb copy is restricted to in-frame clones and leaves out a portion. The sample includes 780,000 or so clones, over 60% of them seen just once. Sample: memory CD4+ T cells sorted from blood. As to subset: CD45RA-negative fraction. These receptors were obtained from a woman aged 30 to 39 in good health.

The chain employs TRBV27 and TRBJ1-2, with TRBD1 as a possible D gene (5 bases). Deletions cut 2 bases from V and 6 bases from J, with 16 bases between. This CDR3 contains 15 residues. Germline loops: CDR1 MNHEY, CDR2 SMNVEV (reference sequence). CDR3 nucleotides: TGTGCCAGCAGTTTAGCTGACGGGGGTGTTCATGGCTACACCTTC. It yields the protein CASSLADGGVHGYTF.

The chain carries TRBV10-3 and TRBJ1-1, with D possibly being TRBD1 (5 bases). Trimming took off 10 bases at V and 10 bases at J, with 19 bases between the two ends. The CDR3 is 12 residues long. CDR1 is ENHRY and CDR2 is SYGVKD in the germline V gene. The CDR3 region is CATYRGEGLAFF. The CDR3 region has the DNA TGTGCCACATATAGAGGGGAGGGACTAGCTTTCTTT.

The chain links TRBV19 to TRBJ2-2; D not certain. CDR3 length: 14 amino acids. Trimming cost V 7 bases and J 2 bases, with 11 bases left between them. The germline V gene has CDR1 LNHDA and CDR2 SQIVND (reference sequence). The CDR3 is CASKGRANTGELFF. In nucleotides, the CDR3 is TGTGCCAGTAAGGGTCGGGCTAACACCGGGGAGCTGTTTTTT.

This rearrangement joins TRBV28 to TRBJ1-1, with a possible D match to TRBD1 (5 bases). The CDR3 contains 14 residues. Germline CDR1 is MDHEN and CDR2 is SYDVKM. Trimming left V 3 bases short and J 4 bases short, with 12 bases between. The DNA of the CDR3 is TGTGCCAGCAGTTTCTTTGCCGGGGGCACTGAAGCTTTCTTT. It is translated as CASSFFAGGTEAFF.

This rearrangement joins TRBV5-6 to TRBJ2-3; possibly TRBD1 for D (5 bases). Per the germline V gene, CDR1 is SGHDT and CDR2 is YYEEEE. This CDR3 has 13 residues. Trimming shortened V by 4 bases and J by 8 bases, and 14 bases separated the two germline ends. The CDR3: CASSPGYGATQYF. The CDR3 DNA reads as TGTGCCAGCAGCCCAGGCTATGGGGCTACGCAGTATTTT.

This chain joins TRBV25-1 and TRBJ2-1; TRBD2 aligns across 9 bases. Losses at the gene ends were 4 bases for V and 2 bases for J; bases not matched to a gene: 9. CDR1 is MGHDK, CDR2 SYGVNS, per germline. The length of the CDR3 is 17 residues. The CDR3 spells CASSARAIAGAYNEQFF. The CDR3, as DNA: TGTGCCAGCAGTGCACGGGCAATAGCGGGGGCCTACAATGAGCAGTTCTTC.

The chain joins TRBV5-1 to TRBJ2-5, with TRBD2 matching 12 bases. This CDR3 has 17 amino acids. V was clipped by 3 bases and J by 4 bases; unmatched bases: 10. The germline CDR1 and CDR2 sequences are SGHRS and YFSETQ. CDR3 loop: CASSSGPLAGGRETQYF. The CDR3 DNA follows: TGCGCCAGCAGCTCGGGGCCTCTAGCGGGAGGGAGAGAGACCCAGTACTTC.

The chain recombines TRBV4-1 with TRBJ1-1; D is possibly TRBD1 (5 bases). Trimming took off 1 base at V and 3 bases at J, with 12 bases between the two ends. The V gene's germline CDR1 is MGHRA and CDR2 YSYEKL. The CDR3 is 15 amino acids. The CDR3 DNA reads TGCGCCAGCAGCCAAGGAAGGGGCGGGTACACTGAAGCTTTCTTT. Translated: CASSQGRGGYTEAFF.

The CDR3 region has the DNA TGTGCCAGCAGAGGATCGGCTAGCGGGACCTTCCATGAGCAGTTCTTC. This encodes CASRGSASGTFHEQFF. The rearrangement joins TRBV14 to TRBJ2-1; 9 bases are a match to TRBD2. This CDR3 contains 16 residues. The germline V gene encodes CDR1 SGHDN and CDR2 FVKESK. J gave up 8 bases and V 6 bases, and 14 bases lay outside the gene matches.

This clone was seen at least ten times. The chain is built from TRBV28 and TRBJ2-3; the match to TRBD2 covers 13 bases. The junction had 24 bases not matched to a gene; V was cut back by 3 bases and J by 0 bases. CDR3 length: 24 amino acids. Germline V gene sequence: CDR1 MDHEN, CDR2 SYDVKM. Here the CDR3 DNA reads TGTGCCAGCAGTTTTGTCCATCGGCCCCCCCAACTAGCGGGAGGGCCGGCTAGCACAGATACGCAGTATTTT. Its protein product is CASSFVHRPPQLAGGPASTDTQYF.

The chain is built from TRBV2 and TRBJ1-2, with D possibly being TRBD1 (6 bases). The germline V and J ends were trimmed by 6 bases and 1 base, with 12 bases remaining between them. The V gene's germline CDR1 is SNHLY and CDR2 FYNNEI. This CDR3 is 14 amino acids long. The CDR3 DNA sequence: TGTGCCAGCAGCCAGGGGTGGGGTAACTATGGCTACACCTTC. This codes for CASSQGWGNYGYTF.

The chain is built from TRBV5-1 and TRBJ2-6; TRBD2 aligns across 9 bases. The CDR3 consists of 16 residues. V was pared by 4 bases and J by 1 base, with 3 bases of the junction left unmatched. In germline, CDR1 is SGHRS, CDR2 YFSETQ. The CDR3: CASSRTSASGANVLTF. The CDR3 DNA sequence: TGCGCCAGCAGCCGGACTAGCGCGTCTGGGGCCAACGTCCTGACTTTC.

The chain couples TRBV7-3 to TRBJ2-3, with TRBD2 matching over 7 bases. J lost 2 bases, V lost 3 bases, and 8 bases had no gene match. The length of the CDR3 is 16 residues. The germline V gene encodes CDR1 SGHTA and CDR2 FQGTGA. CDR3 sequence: CASSFGGRVFTDTQYF. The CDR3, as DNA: TGTGCCAGCAGCTTCGGGGGGAGAGTATTCACAGATACGCAGTATTTT.

The CDR3 coding sequence is TGTGCCAGCAGCCAGGCAGACTATGGCTACACCTTC. As protein: CASSQADYGYTF. This chain uses TRBV11-1 with TRBJ1-2; D gene unclear. CDR1 SGHAT and CDR2 FQDESV come from the germline V gene (reference sequence). V was clipped by 5 bases and J by 3 bases, with 7 bases between them. The CDR3 consists of 12 residues.

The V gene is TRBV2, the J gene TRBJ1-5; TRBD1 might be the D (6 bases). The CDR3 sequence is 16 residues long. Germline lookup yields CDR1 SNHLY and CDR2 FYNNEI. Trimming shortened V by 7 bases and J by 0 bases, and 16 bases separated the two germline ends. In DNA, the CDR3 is TGTGCCAGCACCACAGAGGGGGTTTATAGCAATCAGCCCCAGCATTTT. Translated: CASTTEGVYSNQPQHF.

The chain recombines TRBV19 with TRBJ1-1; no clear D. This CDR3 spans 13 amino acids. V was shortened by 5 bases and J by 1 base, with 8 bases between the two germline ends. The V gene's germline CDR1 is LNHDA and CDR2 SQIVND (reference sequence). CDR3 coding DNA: TGTGCCAGTAGTGTTTGGACGAACACTGAAGCTTTCTTT. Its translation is CASSVWTNTEAFF.

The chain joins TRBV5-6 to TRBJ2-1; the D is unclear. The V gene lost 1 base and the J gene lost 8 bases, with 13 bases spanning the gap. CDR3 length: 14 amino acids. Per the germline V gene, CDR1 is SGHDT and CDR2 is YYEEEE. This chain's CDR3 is CASSLFMELHEQFF. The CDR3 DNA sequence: TGTGCCAGCAGCTTGTTCATGGAGTTACATGAGCAGTTCTTC.